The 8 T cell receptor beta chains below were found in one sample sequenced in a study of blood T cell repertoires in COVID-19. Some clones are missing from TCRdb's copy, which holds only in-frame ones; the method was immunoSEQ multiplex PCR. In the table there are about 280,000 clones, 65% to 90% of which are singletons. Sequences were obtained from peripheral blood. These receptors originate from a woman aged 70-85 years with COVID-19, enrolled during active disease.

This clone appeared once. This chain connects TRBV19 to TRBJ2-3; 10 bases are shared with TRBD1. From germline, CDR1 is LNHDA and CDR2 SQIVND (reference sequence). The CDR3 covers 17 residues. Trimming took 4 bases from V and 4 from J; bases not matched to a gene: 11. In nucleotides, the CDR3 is TGTGCCAGTAGTACTCCACCGGGACAGGGGAGATCAGATACGCAGTATTTT. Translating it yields CASSTPPGQGRSDTQYF.

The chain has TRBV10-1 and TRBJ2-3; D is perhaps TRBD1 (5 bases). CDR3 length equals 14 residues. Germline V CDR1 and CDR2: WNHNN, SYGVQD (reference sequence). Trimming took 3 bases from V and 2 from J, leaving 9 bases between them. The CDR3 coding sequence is TGCGCCAGCAGTGACAACAGGCACACAGATACGCAGTATTTT. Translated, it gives CASSDNRHTDTQYF.

Written as DNA, the CDR3 is TGCGCCAGCAGCTTGGCCCACAGGATTCAGGGTTGGTATGGCTACACCTTC. Protein product: CASSLAHRIQGWYGYTF. The rearrangement links TRBV5-1 to TRBJ1-2; possibly TRBD1 for D (5 bases). The CDR3 has 17 amino acids. V was clipped by 0 bases and J by 5 bases, with 20 bases between them. CDR1 and CDR2 from the germline V gene are SGHRS and YFSETQ.

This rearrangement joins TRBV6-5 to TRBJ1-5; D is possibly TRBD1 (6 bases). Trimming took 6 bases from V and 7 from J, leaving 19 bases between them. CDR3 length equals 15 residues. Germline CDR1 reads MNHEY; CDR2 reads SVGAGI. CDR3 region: CASSLKQGSLQPQHF. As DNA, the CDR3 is TGTGCCAGCAGCCTAAAACAGGGAAGTTTGCAGCCCCAGCATTTT.

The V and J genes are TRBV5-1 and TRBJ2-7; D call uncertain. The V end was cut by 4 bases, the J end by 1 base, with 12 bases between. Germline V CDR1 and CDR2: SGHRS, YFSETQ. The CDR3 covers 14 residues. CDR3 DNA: TGCGCCAGCAGCAGTGACTTAGTTTCCTACGAGCAGTACTTC. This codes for CASSSDLVSYEQYF. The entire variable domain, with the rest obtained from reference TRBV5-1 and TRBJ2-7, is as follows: KAGVTQTPRYLIKTRGQQVTLSCSPISGHRSVSWYQQTPGQGLQFLFEYFSETQRNKGNFPGRFSGRQFSNSRSEMNVSTLELGDSALYLCASSSDLVSYEQYFGPGTRLTVT.

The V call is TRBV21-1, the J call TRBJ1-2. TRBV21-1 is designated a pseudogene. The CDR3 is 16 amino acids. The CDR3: CASKPHGEGDGYGYTF. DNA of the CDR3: TGTGCCAGCAAACCCCATGGGGAGGGGGACGGATATGGCTACACCTTC.

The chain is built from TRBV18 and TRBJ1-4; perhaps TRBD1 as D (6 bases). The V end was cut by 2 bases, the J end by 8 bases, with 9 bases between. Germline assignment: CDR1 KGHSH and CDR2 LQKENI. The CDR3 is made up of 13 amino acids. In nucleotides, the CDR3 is TGTGCCAGCTCACCAGGGACAACCGAAAAACTGTTTTTT. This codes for CASSPGTTEKLFF.

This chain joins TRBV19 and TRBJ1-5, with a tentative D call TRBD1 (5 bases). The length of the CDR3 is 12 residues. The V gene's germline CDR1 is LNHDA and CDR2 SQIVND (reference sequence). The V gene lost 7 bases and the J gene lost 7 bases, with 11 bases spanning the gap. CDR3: CASMDMGQPQHF. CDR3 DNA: TGTGCCAGTATGGACATGGGGCAGCCCCAGCATTTT.